One and the same sample provided the 15 T cell receptor beta chains below, sequenced in a study of cytomegalovirus exposure and HLA in healthy donors. Primers included in the PCR were 60 Vbeta and 13 Jbeta primers. Measured with immunoSEQ multiplex PCR; TCRdb has only the in-frame clones, and not every one. The sample includes around 200,000 clones, approximately 82% of them seen just once. The sample taken for sequencing was PBMCs. These receptors were taken from a woman aged 40 to 50 in good health and CMV-seronegative.

V usage is TRBV18 and J usage is TRBJ1-4; D possibly corresponds to TRBD1 (5 bases). This CDR3 has 14 residues. Looked up from germline, CDR1 is KGHSH and CDR2 is LQKENI. Trimming stripped 11 bases from V and 2 bases from J, with 15 bases between. The CDR3, as DNA: TGTGCCGGCCGATCGGGGGACACTAATGAAAAACTGTTTTTT. This translates into CAGRSGDTNEKLFF.

V and J are TRBV30 and TRBJ2-2; perhaps TRBD1 as D (5 bases). Trimming pared 4 bases from V and 6 bases from J, leaving 9 bases between. This CDR3 spans 12 amino acids. Germline V gene sequence: CDR1 GTSNPN, CDR2 SVGIG (reference sequence). The chain's CDR3 is CAWNQGAGELFF. The CDR3, as DNA: TGTGCCTGGAATCAGGGCGCCGGGGAGCTGTTTTTT. The full variable domain, in which reference TRBV30 and TRBJ2-2 provide the parts outside the CDR3, is SQTIHQWPATLVQPVGSPLSLECTVEGTSNPNLYWYRQAAGRGLQLLFYSVGIGQISSEVPQNLSASRPQDRQFILSSKKLLLSDSGFYLCAWNQGAGELFFGEGSRLTVL.

The V gene is TRBV2, the J gene TRBJ2-7; 7 nucleotides match TRBD1. This CDR3 is built from 16 residues. Germline V CDR1 and CDR2: SNHLY, FYNNEI. J lost 9 bases, V lost 4 bases, and 18 bases had no gene match. CDR3 sequence (DNA): TGTGCCAGCAGTGTCGACCCGGACAGGCCGCTTGGCGGGCAGTACTTC. This translates into CASSVDPDRPLGGQYF. Full variable domain (remainder filled in from reference TRBV2 and TRBJ2-7): EPEVTQTPSHQVTQMGQEVILRCVPISNHLYFYWYRQILGQKVEFLVSFYNNEISEKSEIFDDQFSVERPDGSNFTLKIRSTKLEDSAMYFCASSVDPDRPLGGQYFGPGTRLTVT.

This chain uses TRBV19 with TRBJ2-1; 7 nucleotides match TRBD2. Per germline, CDR1 LNHDA and CDR2 SQIVND (reference sequence). The CDR3 is 15 amino acids. Trimming took 9 bases from V and 1 from J; bases not matched to a gene: 9. This CDR3 is CASKTSRKSYNEQFF. In nucleotides, the CDR3 is TGTGCCAGCAAGACTAGCCGTAAATCCTACAATGAGCAGTTCTTC.

The J gene is TRBJ2-7, the V gene TRBV19; 9 positions agree with TRBD1. This CDR3 contains 14 residues. CDR1 and CDR2 (germline): LNHDA, SQIVND (reference sequence). V lost 3 bases to trimming and J lost 6 bases; unmatched junction nucleotides: 6. The CDR3 here is CASSIGTGFREQYF. In DNA form, the CDR3 reads TGTGCCAGTAGTATCGGGACAGGGTTTCGCGAGCAGTACTTC.

Concerning this clone itself: This sample also contains other DNA sequences that code for the same CDR3. CDR3 sequence reads: CASSVTDSGNTIYF. In nucleotides, the CDR3 is TGTGCCAGCAGCGTGACAGACTCTGGAAACACCATATATTTT. The chain links TRBV9 to TRBJ1-3, with D perhaps matching TRBD1 (5 bases). In germline, CDR1 is SGDLS, CDR2 YYNGEE. The CDR3 spans 14 residues. Trimming removed 2 bases at V and 0 bases at J, with 6 bases between.

The CDR3 loop reads CAWSVRQAYGYTF. The CDR3 DNA sequence: TGTGCCTGGAGTGTACGGCAGGCCTATGGCTACACCTTC. The rearrangement uses TRBV30 and TRBJ1-2; D unresolved. The CDR3 loop spans 13 amino acids. Germline V CDR1 and CDR2: GTSNPN, SVGIG (reference sequence). Trimming shortened V by 0 bases and J by 4 bases, and 9 bases separated the two germline ends. The full variable domain, in which reference TRBV30 and TRBJ1-2 provide the parts outside the CDR3, is SQTIHQWPATLVQPVGSPLSLECTVEGTSNPNLYWYRQAAGRGLQLLFYSVGIGQISSEVPQNLSASRPQDRQFILSSKKLLLSDSGFYLCAWSVRQAYGYTFGSGTRLTVV.

In nucleotides, the CDR3 is TGTGCCACCAGCGACGGGACAGGCTCCTACGAGCAGTACTTC. It encodes CATSDGTGSYEQYF. This chain connects TRBV15 to TRBJ2-7; 8 bases align to TRBD1. Germline-derived CDR1 and CDR2 are LNHNV and YYDKDF (reference sequence). Trimming took 5 bases from V and 0 from J; bases not matched to a gene: 3. The CDR3 spans 14 residues.

A single count supports this clone. This sequence joins TRBV5-1 and TRBJ2-5; 7 bases map to TRBD1. The CDR3 length is 13 residues. Trimming removed 6 bases from V and 3 bases from J; junction bases left unmatched: 5. Germline V gene lookup returns CDR1 SGHRS and CDR2 YFSETQ. The CDR3 nucleotides read TGCGCCAGCAATGAGGGGACAGAAGAGACCCAGTACTTC. It is translated as CASNEGTEETQYF.

This chain links TRBV4-1 with TRBJ1-2, with D hard to call. Germline CDR1 reads MGHRA; CDR2 reads YSYEKL. V was trimmed by 1 base and J by 3 bases, leaving 12 bases between them. This CDR3 has 15 amino acids. The CDR3 DNA reads as TGCGCCAGCAGCCAAGTACATTCCGGGGACTATGGCTACACCTTC. The encoded protein is CASSQVHSGDYGYTF.

Remarks on this clone: Other DNA sequences within the sample encode an identical CDR3. The chain combines TRBV9 with TRBJ2-7; 8 bases align to TRBD1. V lost 3 bases to trimming and J lost 0 bases; unmatched junction nucleotides: 5. This CDR3 contains 15 residues. Germline CDR1 and CDR2: SGDLS and YYNGEE. In DNA form, the CDR3 reads TGTGCCAGCAGCGCCGGGACAGGCGCCTCCTACGAGCAGTACTTC. Translated: CASSAGTGASYEQYF.

V is TRBV5-1 and J is TRBJ1-1; 10 bases agree with TRBD1. Germline V gene sequence: CDR1 SGHRS, CDR2 YFSETQ. Losses at the gene ends were 5 bases for V and 5 bases for J; bases not matched to a gene: 3. CDR3 length: 13 amino acids. The CDR3 protein is CASRGQGRTEAFF. In DNA, the CDR3 is TGCGCCAGCAGGGGACAGGGGAGGACTGAAGCTTTCTTT.

This clone was recorded only once. This chain uses TRBV10-3 with TRBJ1-4; TRBD1 matches 7 bases. Germline V gives CDR1 ENHRY, CDR2 SYGVKD. This CDR3 region has 17 residues. V dropped 1 base and J dropped 3; count of bases not matched to a gene: 8. The CDR3: CAISEWRQGAPNEKLFF. Here the CDR3 DNA reads TGTGCCATCAGTGAGTGGCGACAGGGTGCACCTAATGAAAAACTGTTTTTT.

The CDR3 loop is CASSLDRGPYTQYF. The CDR3, as DNA: TGTGCCAGCAGCTTGGACAGGGGGCCATATACGCAGTATTTT. The rearrangement uses TRBV11-2 and TRBJ2-3, with 11 bases that match TRBD1. The CDR3 covers 14 residues. V lost 3 bases, J lost 7 bases, and 3 bases stayed unmatched. Germline V gives CDR1 SGHAT, CDR2 FQNNGV.

The chain employs TRBV28 and TRBJ2-2; maybe TRBD2 (7 bases). The CDR3 contains 16 residues. The V and J ends lost 1 base and 1 base respectively, with 10 bases between them. The V gene's germline CDR1 is MDHEN and CDR2 SYDVKM. CDR3 nucleotides: TGTGCCAGCAGTTTATACGGGGGGCTGAACACCGGGGAGCTGTTTTTT. This codes for CASSLYGGLNTGELFF.